Detailed here is one T cell receptor beta chain. Its antigen specificity is not known. Nothing much larger sits one base from this clone, and base qualities are not available. This sample is drawn from a study of T cell changes during pregnancy in multiple sclerosis (dated by TCRdb to the late 2010s). For context, the study as a whole: Changes in the T cell repertoire over the course of pregnancy were examined in this study in women with multiple sclerosis.

Libraries were constructed by the immunoSEQ multiplex PCR assay. TCRdb took this table from immuneACCESS and kept in-frame rearrangements with V and J called. Such tables lack part of the clones; where checked against another copy, unresolved V genes explain under half of the gap, and the rest is unexplained. This sample has about 40,000 clones in its table, and about 92% of those were observed once. 10% to 15% of the sample goes to the ten largest clones. Reading the germline V gene gives CDR1 SQVTM and CDR2 ANQGSEA. Its CDR3 holds 15 amino acids, cysteine through phenylalanine. The CDR3 DNA has 45 bases and is translated from base 1. Germline trimming: 3 bases from V, 5 bases from J; junction bases outside gene matches: 8.

The sequences come from CD8+ T cells from peripheral blood mononuclear cells, collected in the first trimester of pregnancy. This receptor was identified in a female donor with multiple sclerosis, enrolled in a pregnancy study. The chain is made from TRBV29-1 and TRBJ2-2, and TRBD2 matches 8 of the central bases. The nucleotides read TGCAGCGTTGAGTCACGGGGGGGCTTGACCGGGGAGCTGTTTTTT. The translation is CSVESRGGLTGELFF.